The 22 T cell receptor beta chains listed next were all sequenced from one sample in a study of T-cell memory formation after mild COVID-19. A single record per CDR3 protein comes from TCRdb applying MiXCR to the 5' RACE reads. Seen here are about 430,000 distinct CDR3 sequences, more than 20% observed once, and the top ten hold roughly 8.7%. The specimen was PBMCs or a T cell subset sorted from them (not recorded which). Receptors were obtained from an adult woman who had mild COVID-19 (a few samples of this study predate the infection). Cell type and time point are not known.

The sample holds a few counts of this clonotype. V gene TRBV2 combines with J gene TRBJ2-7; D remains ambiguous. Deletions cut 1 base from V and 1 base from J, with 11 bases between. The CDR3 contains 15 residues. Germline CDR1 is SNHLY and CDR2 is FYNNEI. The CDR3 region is CASSEVLFGSYEQYF. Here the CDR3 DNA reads TGTGCCAGCAGTGAAGTACTCTTCGGGTCCTACGAGCAGTACTTC.

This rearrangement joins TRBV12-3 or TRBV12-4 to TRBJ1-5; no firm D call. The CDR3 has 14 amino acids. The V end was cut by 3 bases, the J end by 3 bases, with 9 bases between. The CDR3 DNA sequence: TGTGCCAGCAGTTTTTGGGGTATCAATCAGCCCCAGCATTTT. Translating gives CASSFWGINQPQHF.

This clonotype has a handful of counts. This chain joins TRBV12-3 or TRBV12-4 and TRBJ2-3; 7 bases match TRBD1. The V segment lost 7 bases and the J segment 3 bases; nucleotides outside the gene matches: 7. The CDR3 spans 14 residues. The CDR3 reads CASKVDRVTDTQYF. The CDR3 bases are TGTGCCAGCAAAGTCGACAGGGTAACAGATACGCAGTATTTT.

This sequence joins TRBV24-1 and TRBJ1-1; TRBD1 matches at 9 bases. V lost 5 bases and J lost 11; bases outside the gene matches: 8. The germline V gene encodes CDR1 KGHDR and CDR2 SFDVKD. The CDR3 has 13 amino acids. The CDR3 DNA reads TGTGCCACCAGTGCCTTGGGGGACAGGGAGGCTTTCTTT. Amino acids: CATSALGDREAFF.

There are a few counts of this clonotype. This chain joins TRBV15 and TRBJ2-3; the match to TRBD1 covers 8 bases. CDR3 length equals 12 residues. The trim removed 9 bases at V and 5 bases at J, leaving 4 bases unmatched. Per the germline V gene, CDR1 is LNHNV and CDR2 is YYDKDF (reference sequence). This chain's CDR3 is CATRQGLDTQYF. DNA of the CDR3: TGTGCCACAAGACAGGGGTTAGATACGCAGTATTTT.

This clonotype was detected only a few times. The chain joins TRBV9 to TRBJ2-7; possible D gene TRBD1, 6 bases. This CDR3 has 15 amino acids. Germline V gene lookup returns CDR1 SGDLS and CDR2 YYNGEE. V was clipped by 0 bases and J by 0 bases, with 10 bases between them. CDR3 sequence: CASSVASDSSYEQYF. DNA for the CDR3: TGTGCCAGCAGCGTAGCTTCGGACAGCTCCTACGAGCAGTACTTC.

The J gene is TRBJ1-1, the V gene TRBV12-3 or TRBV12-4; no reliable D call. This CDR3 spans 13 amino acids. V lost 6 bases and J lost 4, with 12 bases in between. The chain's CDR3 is CASSFAKGTEAFF. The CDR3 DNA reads TGTGCCAGCAGCTTCGCCAAGGGCACTGAAGCTTTCTTT.

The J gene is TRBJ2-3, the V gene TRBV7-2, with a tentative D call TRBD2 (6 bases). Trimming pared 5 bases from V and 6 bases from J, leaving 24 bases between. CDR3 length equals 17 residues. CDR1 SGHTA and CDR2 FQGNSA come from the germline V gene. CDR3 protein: CASSNLGFAGTGDTQYF. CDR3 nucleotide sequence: TGTGCCAGCAGCAACCTTGGGTTTGCGGGAACGGGGGATACGCAGTATTTT.

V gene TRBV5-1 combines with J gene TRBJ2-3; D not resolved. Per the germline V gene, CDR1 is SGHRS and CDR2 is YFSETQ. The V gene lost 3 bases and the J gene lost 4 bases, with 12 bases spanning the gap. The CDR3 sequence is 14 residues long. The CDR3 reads CASSSFPDPDTQYF. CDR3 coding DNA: TGCGCCAGCAGCTCTTTTCCGGACCCAGATACGCAGTATTTT.

The CDR3 bases are TGTGCCAGCAGTTGGGGGCAGGCAAACACTGAAGCTTTCTTT. Translated, it gives CASSWGQANTEAFF. The chain links TRBV27 to TRBJ1-1; tentatively, D is TRBD1 (6 bases). Germline values: CDR1 MNHEY, CDR2 SMNVEV (reference sequence). The V end was cut by 4 bases, the J end by 2 bases, with 11 bases between. The CDR3 has 14 residues.

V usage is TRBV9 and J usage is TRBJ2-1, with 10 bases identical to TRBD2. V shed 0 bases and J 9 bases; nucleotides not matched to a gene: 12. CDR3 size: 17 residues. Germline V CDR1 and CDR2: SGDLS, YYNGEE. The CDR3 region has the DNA TGTGCCAGCAGCGTAGGGTTAAGCGGGAGGGCCTCAGGTGAGCAGTTCTTC. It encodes CASSVGLSGRASGEQFF.

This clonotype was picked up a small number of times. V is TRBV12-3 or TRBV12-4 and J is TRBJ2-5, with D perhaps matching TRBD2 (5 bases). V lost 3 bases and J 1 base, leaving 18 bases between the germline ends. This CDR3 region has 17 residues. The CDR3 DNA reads TGTGCCAGCAGTTTCAGAGGGCGGTTTGGGAGCCAAGAGACCCAGTACTTC. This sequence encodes CASSFRGRFGSQETQYF.

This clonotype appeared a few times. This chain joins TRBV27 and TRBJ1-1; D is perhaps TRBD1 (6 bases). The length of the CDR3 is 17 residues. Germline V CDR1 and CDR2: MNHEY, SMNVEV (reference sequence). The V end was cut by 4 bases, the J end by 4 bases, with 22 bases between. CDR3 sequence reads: CASSSTRTARAGTEAFF. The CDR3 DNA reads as TGTGCCAGCAGTTCCACGCGGACAGCCCGGGCCGGCACTGAAGCTTTCTTT.

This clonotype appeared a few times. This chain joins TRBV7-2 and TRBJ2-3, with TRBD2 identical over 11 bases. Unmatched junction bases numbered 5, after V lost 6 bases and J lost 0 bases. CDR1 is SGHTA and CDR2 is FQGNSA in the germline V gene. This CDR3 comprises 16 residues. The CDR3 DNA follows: TGTGCCAGCAGGGGACTAGCGGCCCTGAGCACAGATACGCAGTATTTT. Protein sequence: CASRGLAALSTDTQYF.

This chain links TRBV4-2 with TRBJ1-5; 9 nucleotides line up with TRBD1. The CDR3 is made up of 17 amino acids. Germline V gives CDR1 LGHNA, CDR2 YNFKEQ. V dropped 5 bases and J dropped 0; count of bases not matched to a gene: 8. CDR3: CASSTEQGANSNQPQHF. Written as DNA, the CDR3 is TGTGCCAGCAGCACAGAACAGGGGGCGAATAGCAATCAGCCCCAGCATTTT.

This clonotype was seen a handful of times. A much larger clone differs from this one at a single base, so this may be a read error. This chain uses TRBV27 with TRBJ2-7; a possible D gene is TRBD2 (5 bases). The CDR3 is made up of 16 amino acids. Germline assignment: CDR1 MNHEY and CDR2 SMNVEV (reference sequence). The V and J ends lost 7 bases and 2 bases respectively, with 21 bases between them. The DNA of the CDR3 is TGTGCCAGCACCCCCCTAGCCTCCCCGGGCACCTACGAGCAGTACTTC. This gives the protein CASTPLASPGTYEQYF.

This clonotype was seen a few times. The CDR3 DNA sequence: TGTGCCAGCAGCTTATTTAGCCAAGAGACCCAGTACTTC. Protein sequence: CASSLFSQETQYF. This chain joins TRBV7-9 and TRBJ2-5; no definite D call. V was pared by 2 bases and J by 1 base, with 5 bases between. Germline V lookup: CDR1 SEHNR, CDR2 FQNEAQ (reference sequence). The CDR3 totals 13 residues. The whole variable domain, filled in from reference TRBV7-9 and TRBJ2-5, reads DTGVSQNPRHKITKRGQNVTFRCDPISEHNRLYWYRQTLGQGPEFLTYFQNEAQLEKSRLLSDRFSAERPKGSFSTLEIQRTEQGDSAMYLCASSLFSQETQYFGPGTRLLVL.

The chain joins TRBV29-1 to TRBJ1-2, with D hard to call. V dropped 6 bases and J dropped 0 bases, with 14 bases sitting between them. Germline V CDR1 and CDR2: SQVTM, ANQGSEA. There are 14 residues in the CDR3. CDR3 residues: CSVGRVLANYGYTF. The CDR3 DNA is TGCAGCGTCGGCCGGGTCCTAGCTAACTATGGCTACACCTTC.

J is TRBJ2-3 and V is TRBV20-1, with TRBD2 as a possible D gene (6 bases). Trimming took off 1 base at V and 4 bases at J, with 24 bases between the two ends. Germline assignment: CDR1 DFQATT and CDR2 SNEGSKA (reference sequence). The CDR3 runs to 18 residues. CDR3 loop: CSARAPRMGGTQPDTQYF. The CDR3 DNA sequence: TGCAGTGCTAGAGCCCCCCGGATGGGCGGGACTCAGCCAGATACGCAGTATTTT.

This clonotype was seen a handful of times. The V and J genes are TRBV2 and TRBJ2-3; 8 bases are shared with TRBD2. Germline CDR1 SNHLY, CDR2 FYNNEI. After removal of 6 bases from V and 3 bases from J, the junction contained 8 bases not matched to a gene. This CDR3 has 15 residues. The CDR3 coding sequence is TGTGCCAGCAGGACTACGGGGGGGCGGACAGATACGCAGTATTTT. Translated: CASRTTGGRTDTQYF.

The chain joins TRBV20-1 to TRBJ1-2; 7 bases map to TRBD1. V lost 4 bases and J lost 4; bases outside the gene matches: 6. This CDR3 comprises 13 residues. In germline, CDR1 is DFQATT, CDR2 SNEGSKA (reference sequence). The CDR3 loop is CSANHRGSYGYTF. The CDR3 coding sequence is TGCAGTGCTAATCACAGGGGTAGCTATGGCTACACCTTC.

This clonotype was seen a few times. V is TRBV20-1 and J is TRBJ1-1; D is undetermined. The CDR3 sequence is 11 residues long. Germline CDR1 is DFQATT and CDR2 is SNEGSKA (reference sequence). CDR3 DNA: TGCAGAGGGTCGACTAACACTGAAGCTTTCTTT. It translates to CRGSTNTEAFF.